Here is one T cell receptor beta chain with its context. Its binding antigen is unknown. Base quality data are lacking; no much larger clone is found one base away. This sample is part of a study of OX40 agonist ivuxolimab in advanced cancers. For the wider study: Ivuxolimab was a fully human IgG2 agonistic monoclonal antibody targeting the costimulatory receptor OX40 (CD134). Intravenous ivuxolimab was administered to patients every 2 weeks at six dose levels: 0.01, 0.1, 0.3, 1.5, 3 and 10 mg/kg. Of the approximately 50 dose-escalation patients, hepatocellular carcinoma was present in approximately 20, melanoma in about 15, renal cell carcinoma in 9 and head and neck cancer in 9. Partial responses occurred in three dose-escalation patients: two with cutaneous melanoma and one with hepatocellular carcinoma. The point of sequencing TCRbeta in the periphery was to test whether ivuxolimab changed TCR sequence diversity and drove clonal T-cell expansion. Patients were allowed to have had prior anti-PD-1, anti-PD-L1 or anti-CTLA-4 therapy, and around 40% of the dose-escalation patients had previously received checkpoint inhibitors. The dose-escalation cohort was roughly 87% male with a mean age of about 60 years, ranging from roughly 20 to 80. The monotherapy dose-escalation portion (N = 52 patients) of the phase I ivuxolimab trial is reported in the paper.

Looking up the germline V gene yields CDR1 MNHEY and CDR2 SVGAGI. The cysteine opens and the phenylalanine closes a CDR3 of 16 amino acids. Only CDR3 DNA remains: 48 bases, in frame from the first base. At the junction V is shortened by 2 bases and J by 2 bases; bases outside the gene matches: 4. The trial excluded patients who had a history of autoimmune disease or were on systemic immunosuppression. Peripheral blood for TCR sequencing was collected from all dose cohorts at baseline, on cycle 4 day 1, and on cycle 7 day 1. The samples were drawn from a first-in-human, open-label, multicenter phase I dose-escalation trial of ivuxolimab. Adults with locally advanced or metastatic head and neck squamous cell, hepatocellular, melanoma or renal cell carcinoma were enrolled in the trial. Before TCR sequencing, CD4+ and CD8+ T cells were separately sorted from peripheral blood. To sequence the TCRbeta CDR3 region, genomic DNA was isolated from the sorted cells. The immunoSEQ Assay was used for sequencing of TCRbeta CDR3 regions. What TCRdb holds here is the immuneACCESS table cut down to in-frame rearrangements. Part of the clones is not present; checked against another copy, under half of the missing clones reflect an unresolved V gene, and the others are unexplained. This sample gives roughly 80,000 clones in total; over 75% of them show up just once. Roughly 0.38% of the sample goes to the ten largest clones.

The investigation overall reported the following: At doses of 0.1 to 3.0 mg/kg, clonal expansion of both CD4+ and CD8+ blood T cells was observed from baseline to week 6. In the 0.1-3.0 mg/kg groups, partial responders had among the lowest normalized peripheral clonal expansion, particularly in CD8+ T cells. The antigen specificity of the peripheral T cells that underwent clonal expansion was not determined. Low levels of normalized T-cell clonal expansion were also shown by some nonresponding patients. After ivuxolimab, CD8+ T cells had more expanded clones than CD4+ T cells on average.

The sequence derives from an adult with an advanced solid tumor such as melanoma, head and neck, liver or kidney cancer. The sequenced sample was CD4+ or CD8+ T cells sorted from blood, obtained in a trial of the OX40 agonist ivuxolimab. The chain was built from TRBV6-5 and TRBJ2-3; 10 central bases correspond to TRBD1. The CDR3 protein sequence reads: CASSYTGQGDTDTQYF. In nucleotide form, the sequence is TGTGCCAGCAGTTACACAGGACAGGGGGACACAGATACGCAGTATTTT.